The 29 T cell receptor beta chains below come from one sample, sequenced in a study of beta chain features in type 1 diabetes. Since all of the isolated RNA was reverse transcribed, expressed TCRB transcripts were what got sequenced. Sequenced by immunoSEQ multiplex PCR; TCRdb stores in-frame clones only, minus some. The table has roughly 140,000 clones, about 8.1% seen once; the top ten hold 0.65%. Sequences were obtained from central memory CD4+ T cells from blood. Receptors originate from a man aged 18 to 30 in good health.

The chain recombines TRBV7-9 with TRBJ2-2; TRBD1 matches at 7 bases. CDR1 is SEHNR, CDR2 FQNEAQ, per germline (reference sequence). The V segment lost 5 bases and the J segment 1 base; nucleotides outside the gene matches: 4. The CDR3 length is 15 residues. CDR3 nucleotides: TGTGCCAGCAGCCACGGGACAGAGAACACCGGGGAGCTGTTTTTT. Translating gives CASSHGTENTGELFF.

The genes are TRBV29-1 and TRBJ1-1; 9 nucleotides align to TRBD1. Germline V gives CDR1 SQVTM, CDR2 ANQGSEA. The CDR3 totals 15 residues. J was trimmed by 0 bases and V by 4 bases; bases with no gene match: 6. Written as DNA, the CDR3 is TGCAGCGTTGTTTGGACAGGGGTCATGAACACTGAAGCTTTCTTT. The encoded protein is CSVVWTGVMNTEAFF.

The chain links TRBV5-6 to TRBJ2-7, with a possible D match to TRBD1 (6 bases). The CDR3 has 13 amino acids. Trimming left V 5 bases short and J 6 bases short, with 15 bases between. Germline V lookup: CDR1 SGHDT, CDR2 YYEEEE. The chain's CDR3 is CASSNTGLSEQYF. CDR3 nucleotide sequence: TGTGCCAGCAGTAATACAGGGTTATCCGAGCAGTACTTC.

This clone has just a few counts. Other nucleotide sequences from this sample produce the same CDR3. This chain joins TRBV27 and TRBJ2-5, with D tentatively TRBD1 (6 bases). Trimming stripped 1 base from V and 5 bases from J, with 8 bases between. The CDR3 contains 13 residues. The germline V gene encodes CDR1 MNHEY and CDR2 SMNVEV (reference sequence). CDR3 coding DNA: TGTGCCAGCAGTTTATACAGGGAGGAGACCCAGTACTTC. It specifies CASSLYREETQYF.

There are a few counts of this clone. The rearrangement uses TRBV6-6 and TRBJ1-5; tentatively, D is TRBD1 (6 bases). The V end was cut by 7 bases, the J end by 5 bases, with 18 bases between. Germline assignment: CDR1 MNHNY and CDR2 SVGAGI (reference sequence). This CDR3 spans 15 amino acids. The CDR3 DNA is TGTGCCAGCACTCCGCGTTTGGACAGAGATCAGCCCCAGCATTTT. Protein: CASTPRLDRDQPQHF.

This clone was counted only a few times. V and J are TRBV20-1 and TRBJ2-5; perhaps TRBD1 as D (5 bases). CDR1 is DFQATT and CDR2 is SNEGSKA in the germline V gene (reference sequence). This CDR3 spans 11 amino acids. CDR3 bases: TGCATTACGACAGCACAAGAGACCCAGTACTTC. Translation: CITTAQETQYF.

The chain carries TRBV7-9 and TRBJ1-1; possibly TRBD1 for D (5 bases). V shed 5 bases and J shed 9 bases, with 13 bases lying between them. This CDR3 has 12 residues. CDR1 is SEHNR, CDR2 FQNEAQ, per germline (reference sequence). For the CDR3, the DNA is TGTGCCAGCAGCCTTCGACAGATAAAAGCTTTCTTT. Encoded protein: CASSLRQIKAFF.

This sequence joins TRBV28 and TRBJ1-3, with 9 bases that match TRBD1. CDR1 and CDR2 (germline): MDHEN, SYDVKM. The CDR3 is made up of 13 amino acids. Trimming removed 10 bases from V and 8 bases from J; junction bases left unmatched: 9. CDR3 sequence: CATRTGVEDTIYF. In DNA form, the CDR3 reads TGTGCCACCCGGACAGGGGTAGAGGACACCATATATTTT.

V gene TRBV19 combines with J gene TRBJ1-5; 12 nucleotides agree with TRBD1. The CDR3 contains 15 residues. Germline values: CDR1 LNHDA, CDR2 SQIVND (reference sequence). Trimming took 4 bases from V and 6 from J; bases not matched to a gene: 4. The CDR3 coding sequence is TGTGCCAGTAGTACGGGACAGGGGGCCGGTCAGCCCCAGCATTTT. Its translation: CASSTGQGAGQPQHF.

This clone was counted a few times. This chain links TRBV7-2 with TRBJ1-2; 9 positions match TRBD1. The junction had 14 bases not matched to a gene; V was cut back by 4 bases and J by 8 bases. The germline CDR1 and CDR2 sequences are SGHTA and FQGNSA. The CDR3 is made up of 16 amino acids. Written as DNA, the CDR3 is TGTGCCAGCAGCTCGGCTAGGACAGGGGTTTCTGGCGGCTACACCTTC. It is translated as CASSSARTGVSGGYTF.

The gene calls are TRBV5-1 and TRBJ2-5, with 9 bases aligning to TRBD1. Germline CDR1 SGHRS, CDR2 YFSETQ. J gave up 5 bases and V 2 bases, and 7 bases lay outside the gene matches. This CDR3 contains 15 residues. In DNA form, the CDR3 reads TGCGCCAGCAGCTTTTCCGGGACAGGGATGGAGACCCAGTACTTC. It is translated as CASSFSGTGMETQYF.

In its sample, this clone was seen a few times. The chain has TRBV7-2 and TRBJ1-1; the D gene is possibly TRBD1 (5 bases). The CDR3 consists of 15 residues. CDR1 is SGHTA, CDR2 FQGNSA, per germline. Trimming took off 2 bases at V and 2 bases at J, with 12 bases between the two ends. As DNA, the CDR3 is TGTGCCAGCAGCTTATATGCAGGGCGAAACACTGAAGCTTTCTTT. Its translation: CASSLYAGRNTEAFF.

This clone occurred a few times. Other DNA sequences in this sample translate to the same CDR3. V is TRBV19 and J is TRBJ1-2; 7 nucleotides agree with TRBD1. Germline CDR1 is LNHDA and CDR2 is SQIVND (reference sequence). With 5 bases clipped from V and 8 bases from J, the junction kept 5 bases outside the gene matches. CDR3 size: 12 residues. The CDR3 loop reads CASSPRQGGYTF. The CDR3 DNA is TGTGCCAGTAGTCCCAGACAGGGCGGCTACACCTTC.

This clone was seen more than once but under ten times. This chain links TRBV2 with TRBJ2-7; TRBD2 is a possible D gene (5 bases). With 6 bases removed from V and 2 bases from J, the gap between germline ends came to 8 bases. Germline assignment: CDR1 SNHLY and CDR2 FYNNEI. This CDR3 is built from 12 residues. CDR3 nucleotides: TGTGCCAGCAGACGGGATACCTACGAGCAGTACTTC. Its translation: CASRRDTYEQYF.

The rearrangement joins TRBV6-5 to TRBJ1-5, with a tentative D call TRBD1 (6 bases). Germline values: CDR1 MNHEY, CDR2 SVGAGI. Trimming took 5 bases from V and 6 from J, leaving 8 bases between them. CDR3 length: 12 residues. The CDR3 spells CASSPRGQPQHF. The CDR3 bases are TGTGCCAGCAGTCCCAGGGGTCAGCCCCAGCATTTT.

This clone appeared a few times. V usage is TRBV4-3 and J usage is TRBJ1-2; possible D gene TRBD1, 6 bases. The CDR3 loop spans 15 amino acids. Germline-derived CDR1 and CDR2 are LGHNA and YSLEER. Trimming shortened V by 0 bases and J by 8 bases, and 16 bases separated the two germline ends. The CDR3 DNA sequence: TGCGCCAGCAGCCAAGAAACCAGGGGCTCTGGCGGCTACACCTTC. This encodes CASSQETRGSGGYTF.

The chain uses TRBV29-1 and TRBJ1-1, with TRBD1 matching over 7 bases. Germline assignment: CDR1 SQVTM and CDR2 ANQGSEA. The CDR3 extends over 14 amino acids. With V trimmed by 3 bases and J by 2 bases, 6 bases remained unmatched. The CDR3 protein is CSVDKAGGNTEAFF. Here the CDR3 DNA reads TGCAGCGTTGATAAGGCAGGGGGTAACACTGAAGCTTTCTTT. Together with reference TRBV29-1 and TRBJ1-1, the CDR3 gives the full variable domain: SAVISQKPSRDICQRGTSLTIQCQVDSQVTMMFWYRQQPGQSLTLIATANQGSEATYESGFVIDKFPISRPNLTFSTLTVSNMSPEDSSIYLCSVDKAGGNTEAFFGQGTRLTVV.

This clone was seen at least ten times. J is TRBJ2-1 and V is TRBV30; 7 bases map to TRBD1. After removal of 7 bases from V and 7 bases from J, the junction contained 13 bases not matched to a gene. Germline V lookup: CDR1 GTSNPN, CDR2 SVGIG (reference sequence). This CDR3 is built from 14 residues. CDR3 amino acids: CASPIDGTENEQFF. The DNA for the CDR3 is TGTGCCTCACCTATCGACGGGACAGAAAATGAGCAGTTCTTC.

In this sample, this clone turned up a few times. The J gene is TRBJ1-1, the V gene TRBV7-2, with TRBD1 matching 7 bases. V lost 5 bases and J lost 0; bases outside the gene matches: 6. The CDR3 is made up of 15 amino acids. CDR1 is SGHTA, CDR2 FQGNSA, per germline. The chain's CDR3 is CASSAQGTMNTEAFF. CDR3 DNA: TGTGCCAGCAGCGCACAGGGGACCATGAACACTGAAGCTTTCTTT.

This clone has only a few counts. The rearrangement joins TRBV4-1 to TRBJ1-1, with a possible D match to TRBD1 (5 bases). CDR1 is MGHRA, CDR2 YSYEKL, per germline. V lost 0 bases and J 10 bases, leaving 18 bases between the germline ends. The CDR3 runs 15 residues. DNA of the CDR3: TGCGCCAGCAGCCAAGAAGGGTCAGGGTATATCGGAGCTTTCTTT. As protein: CASSQEGSGYIGAFF.

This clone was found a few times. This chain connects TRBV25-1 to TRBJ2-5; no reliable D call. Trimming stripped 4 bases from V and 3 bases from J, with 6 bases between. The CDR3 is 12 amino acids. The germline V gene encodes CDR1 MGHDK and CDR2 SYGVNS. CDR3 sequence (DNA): TGTGCCAGCAGTGGGCAGAAAGAGACCCAGTACTTC. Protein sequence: CASSGQKETQYF.

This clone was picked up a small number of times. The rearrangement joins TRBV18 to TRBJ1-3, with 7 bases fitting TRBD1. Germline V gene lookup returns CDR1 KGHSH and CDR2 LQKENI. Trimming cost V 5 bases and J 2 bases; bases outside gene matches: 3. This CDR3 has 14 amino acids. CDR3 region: CASSSTGAGNTIYF. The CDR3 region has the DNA TGTGCCAGCTCATCCACAGGGGCTGGAAACACCATATATTTT.

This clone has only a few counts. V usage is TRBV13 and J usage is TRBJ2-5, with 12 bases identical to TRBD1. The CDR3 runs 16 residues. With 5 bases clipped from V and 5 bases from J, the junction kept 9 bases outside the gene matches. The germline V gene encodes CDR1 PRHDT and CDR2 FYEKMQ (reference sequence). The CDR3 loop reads CASSITRDRGRETQYF. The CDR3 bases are TGTGCCAGCAGCATCACGAGGGACAGGGGGCGGGAGACCCAGTACTTC.

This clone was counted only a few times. Written as DNA, the CDR3 is TGTGCCAGCAGCTTGTATCCCAGGAACCAAGAGACCCAGTACTTC. Residues: CASSLYPRNQETQYF. The chain couples TRBV5-6 to TRBJ2-5; unclear D gene. V lost 1 base and J lost 0, with 10 bases in between. Per germline, CDR1 SGHDT and CDR2 YYEEEE. The length of the CDR3 is 15 residues.

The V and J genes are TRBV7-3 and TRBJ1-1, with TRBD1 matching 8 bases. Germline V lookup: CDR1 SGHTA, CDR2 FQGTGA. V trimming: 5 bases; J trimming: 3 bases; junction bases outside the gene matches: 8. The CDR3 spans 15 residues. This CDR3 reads CASSPLAGGYTEAFF. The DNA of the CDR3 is TGTGCCAGCAGCCCCCTGGCAGGGGGCTACACTGAAGCTTTCTTT.

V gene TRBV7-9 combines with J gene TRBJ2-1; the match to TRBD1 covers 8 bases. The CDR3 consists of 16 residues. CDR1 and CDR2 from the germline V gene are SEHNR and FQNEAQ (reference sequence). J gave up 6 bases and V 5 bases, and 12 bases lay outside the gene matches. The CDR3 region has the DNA TGTGCCAGCAGCCCCCCCCTAGGACAGGGTCCCAATGAGCAGTTCTTC. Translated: CASSPPLGQGPNEQFF. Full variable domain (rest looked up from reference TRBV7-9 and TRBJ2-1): DTGVSQNPRHKITKRGQNVTFRCDPISEHNRLYWYRQTLGQGPEFLTYFQNEAQLEKSRLLSDRFSAERPKGSFSTLEIQRTEQGDSAMYLCASSPPLGQGPNEQFFGPGTRLTVL.

CDR3 protein: CASSAELRGFGYGYTF. The CDR3 DNA reads TGTGCCAGCAGTGCGGAACTGAGGGGGTTCGGCTATGGCTACACCTTC. The chain links TRBV6-1 to TRBJ1-2; possible D gene TRBD1, 6 bases. Trimming cost V 4 bases and J 4 bases, with 19 bases left between them. CDR1 is MNHNS and CDR2 is SASEGT in the germline V gene. The CDR3 contains 16 residues.

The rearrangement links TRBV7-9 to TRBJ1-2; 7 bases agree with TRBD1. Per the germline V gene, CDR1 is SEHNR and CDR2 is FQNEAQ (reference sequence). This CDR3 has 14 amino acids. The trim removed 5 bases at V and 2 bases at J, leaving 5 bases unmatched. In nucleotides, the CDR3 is TGTGCCAGCAGCCGACAGGGAATGAACTATGGCTACACCTTC. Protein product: CASSRQGMNYGYTF.

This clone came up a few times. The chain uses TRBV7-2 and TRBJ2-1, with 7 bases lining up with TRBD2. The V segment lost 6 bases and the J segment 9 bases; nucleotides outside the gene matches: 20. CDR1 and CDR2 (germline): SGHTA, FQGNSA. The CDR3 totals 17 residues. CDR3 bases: TGTGCCAGCAGGCATCCTACGTCTAGCGGCCCTAGGGGTGAGCAGTTCTTC. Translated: CASRHPTSSGPRGEQFF. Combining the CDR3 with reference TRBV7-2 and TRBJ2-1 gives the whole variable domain GAGVSQSPSNKVTEKGKDVELRCDPISGHTALYWYRQSLGQGLEFLIYFQGNSAPDKSGLPSDRFSAERTGGSVSTLTIQRTQQEDSAVYLCASRHPTSSGPRGEQFFGPGTRLTVL.